These T cell receptor beta chains were read from a single sample in a study of shared T cell receptors in the human thymus. Data came from immunoSEQ multiplex PCR; TCRdb stores just in-frame clones and leaves some out. Of 500,000 to 550,000 clones in the sample, approximately 80% are singletons; the top ten hold more than 0.01%. The data were also submitted as part of a second study, on human thymus T cells.

Material: thymocytes. The receptors shown here come from a boy younger than two with a congenital heart defect. CDR3s include the opening cysteine and the closing phenylalanine or tryptophan. Fields, in order: clone size, J gene, D gene, V gene, CDR3 protein, CDR3 DNA. A D gene is named only where the DNA matches it firmly. Size is omitted from some rows. Given values are once, few, many or a class for expanded clones.

>NA|TRBJ2-3|TRBD1|TRBV27
CASSLGTGMADTQYF
TGTGCCAGCAGCCTCGGGACAGGGATGGCCGATACGCAGTATTTT
>NA|TRBJ2-7|NA|TRBV7-9
CASSLHRVGYYEQYF
TGTGCCAGCAGCTTACACAGGGTGGGCTACTACGAGCAGTACTTC
>NA|TRBJ2-2|NA|TRBV14
CASSQIPLGTGELFF
TGTGCCAGCAGCCAAATCCCCCTAGGCACCGGGGAGCTGTTTTTT
>NA|TRBJ2-7|TRBD2|TRBV4-3
CASSRGGTTPYEQYF
TGCGCCAGCAGCCGGGGGGGGACTACACCCTACGAGCAGTACTTC
>NA|TRBJ2-1|TRBD1|TRBV7-2
CASSGRQGDEQFF
TGTGCCAGCAGCGGGCGACAGGGGGACGAGCAGTTCTTC
>NA|TRBJ2-7|TRBD1|TRBV6-6
CASSYPGQEWYEQYF
TGTGCCAGCAGTTACCCGGGACAGGAGTGGTACGAGCAGTACTTC
>few|TRBJ2-1|TRBD2|TRBV4-1
CASSLGTSGRAGIWEQFF
TGCGCCAGCAGCCTAGGGACTAGCGGGAGGGCCGGGATTTGGGAGCAGTTCTTC
>NA|TRBJ2-7|NA|TRBV11-2
CASSLDRGYYEQYF
TGTGCCAGCAGCTTAGATAGGGGGTACTACGAGCAGTACTTC
>once|TRBJ1-1|TRBD1|TRBV27
CASSPRDRGHHTEAFF
TGTGCCAGCAGTCCCCGGGACAGGGGGCATCACACTGAAGCTTTCTTT
>NA|TRBJ2-1|TRBD1|TRBV27
CASSSTGTGTIYNEQFF
TGTGCCAGCAGCTCCACCGGGACAGGGACTATCTACAATGAGCAGTTCTTC
>few|TRBJ2-1|TRBD2|TRBV4-2
CASSQEGSGRAGNEQFF
TGTGCCAGCAGCCAAGAGGGGAGCGGGAGGGCCGGTAATGAGCAGTTCTTC
>NA|TRBJ2-7|NA|TRBV6-8
CASSYGARSSSYEQYF
TGTGCCAGCAGTTACGGGGCGAGGTCCTCCTCCTACGAGCAGTACTTC
>few|TRBJ2-1|NA|TRBV27
CASSRAGWRRYNEQFF
TGTGCCAGCAGTCGGGCGGGGTGGCGGAGATACAATGAGCAGTTCTTC
>few|TRBJ2-1|TRBD1|TRBV15
CATSSQDRGRRNEQFF
TGTGCCACCAGCAGCCAGGACAGGGGGCGCAGGAATGAGCAGTTCTTC
>NA|TRBJ1-5|NA|TRBV4-1
CASSPAPTGGINQPQHF
TGCGCCAGCAGCCCAGCCCCAACAGGCGGTATCAATCAGCCCCAGCATTTT
>NA|TRBJ1-1|NA|TRBV6-1
CASSACTGTQIEAFF
TGTGCCAGCAGTGCATGCACCGGGACACAGATAGAAGCTTTCTTT
>NA|TRBJ2-6|TRBD2|TRBV5-6
CASKVGGWTSDSGANVLTF
TGTGCCAGCAAGGTGGGGGGTTGGACTAGCGACTCTGGGGCCAACGTCCTGACTTTC
>once|TRBJ2-2|TRBD2|TRBV4-1
CASSQEKAGRGLAGPNTGELFF
TGCGCCAGCAGCCAAGAAAAGGCAGGCAGGGGACTAGCGGGACCGAACACCGGGGAGCTGTTTTTT
>few|TRBJ2-7|NA|TRBV25-1
CASTGFEQYF
TGTGCCAGCACTGGCTTCGAGCAGTACTTC
>NA|TRBJ2-7|TRBD2|TRBV11-2
CASTKPGLAATAYEQYF
TGTGCCAGCACGAAACCGGGACTAGCGGCAACTGCCTACGAGCAGTACTTC
>NA|TRBJ2-1|NA|TRBV6-6
CASSYLGHRDRQFF
TGTGCCAGCAGTTACTTAGGACACCGCGATCGGCAGTTCTTC
>NA|TRBJ2-1|TRBD1|TRBV25-1
CASSEPQGQGASYNEQFF
TGTGCCAGCAGTGAGCCCCAGGGACAGGGGGCCTCCTACAATGAGCAGTTCTTC
>once|TRBJ2-1|NA|TRBV4-1
CASSQERTGDEQFF
TGCGCCAGCAGCCAAGAGAGAACGGGAGATGAGCAGTTCTTC
>NA|TRBJ2-1|TRBD1|TRBV5-1
CASSPVSPDRAPNNEQFF
TGCGCCAGCAGCCCAGTATCTCCCGACAGGGCACCGAACAATGAGCAGTTCTTC
>NA|TRBJ2-1|TRBD1|TRBV18
CASSPPGQGRDEQFF
TGTGCCAGCTCACCCCCGGGACAGGGGCGTGATGAGCAGTTCTTC
>NA|TRBJ2-7|TRBD2|TRBV30
CAWRLPQRGYEQYF
TGTGCCTGGAGACTACCTCAGCGGGGTTACGAGCAGTACTTC
>NA|TRBJ1-5|NA|TRBV5-1
CASRTDEDQPQHF
TGCGCCAGCAGGACAGACGAAGATCAGCCCCAGCATTTT
>NA|TRBJ1-1|NA|TRBV6-1
CASTGRGRTEAFF
TGTGCCAGCACTGGGAGGGGACGCACTGAAGCTTTCTTT
>NA|TRBJ2-7|TRBD2|TRBV10-3
CAISPLSEASGSTGSHEQYF
TGTGCCATCAGTCCTTTGTCAGAGGCGAGCGGGAGTACGGGGTCCCACGAGCAGTACTTC
>NA|TRBJ1-2|TRBD1|TRBV28
CASSGQGANGYTF
TGTGCCAGCTCTGGGCAGGGGGCTAATGGCTACACCTTC
>NA|TRBJ2-3|NA|TRBV6-1
CASVTRTTDTQYF
TGTGCCAGCGTCACACGAACAACAGATACGCAGTATTTT
>NA|TRBJ1-4|TRBD1|TRBV4-1
CASSQVGYRGNEKLFF
TGCGCCAGCAGCCAAGTAGGGTACAGGGGAAATGAAAAACTGTTTTTT
>NA|TRBJ2-3|TRBD1|TRBV5-1
CASSLRDRGSNTQYF
TGCGCCAGCAGCCTTCGGGACAGGGGGTCCAATACGCAGTATTTT
>NA|TRBJ2-1|TRBD2|TRBV2
CAPLREGRNEQFF
TGTGCCCCCCTAAGGGAGGGCCGCAATGAGCAGTTCTTC
>NA|TRBJ2-7|TRBD2|TRBV14
CASSQDGGDRSYEQYF
TGTGCCAGCAGCCAAGATGGGGGGGACCGGTCCTACGAGCAGTACTTC
>NA|TRBJ2-1|TRBD1|TRBV30
CAWSEGWDSVGNEQFF
TGTGCCTGGAGTGAGGGATGGGACAGTGTGGGCAATGAGCAGTTCTTC
>NA|TRBJ1-1|NA|TRBV6-1
CASSEALGRVSTEAFF
TGTGCCAGCAGTGAAGCCCTTGGGCGGGTGAGCACTGAAGCTTTCTTT
>NA|TRBJ2-7|TRBD2|TRBV7-9
CASSAGLAGPFYEQYF
TGTGCCAGCAGCGCGGGACTAGCGGGTCCCTTCTACGAGCAGTACTTC
>NA|TRBJ1-2|TRBD1|TRBV5-1
CASSSLPRAGGGYTF
TGCGCCAGCAGCAGTCTTCCCCGGGCAGGGGGCGGCTACACCTTC
>few|TRBJ2-1|NA|TRBV5-1
CASSLAGNEQFF
TGCGCCAGCAGCTTGGCAGGCAATGAGCAGTTCTTC
>once|TRBJ1-5|TRBD1|TRBV15
CATSPETGENRGNQPQHF
TGTGCCACCAGCCCCGAAACAGGGGAGAATCGCGGCAATCAGCCCCAGCATTTT
>NA|TRBJ1-2|TRBD1|TRBV11-3
CASSLERGTGVYGYTF
TGTGCCAGCAGCTTAGAACGTGGGACAGGGGTCTATGGCTACACCTTC
>NA|TRBJ1-2|TRBD1|TRBV15
CATSRQGNDGYTF
TGTGCCACCAGTCGACAGGGAAATGATGGCTACACCTTC
>few|TRBJ2-5|NA|TRBV27
CASSPTEDRAQETQYF
TGTGCCAGCAGTCCAACAGAGGACAGAGCCCAAGAGACCCAGTACTTC
>NA|TRBJ1-1|NA|TRBV28
CASSLAVPNTEAFF
TGTGCCAGCAGTTTAGCGGTCCCGAACACTGAAGCTTTCTTT
>NA|TRBJ2-3|NA|TRBV4-3
CASSQDRWVEPDTQYF
TGCGCCAGCAGCCAAGATCGGTGGGTGGAGCCAGATACGCAGTATTTT
>NA|TRBJ2-7|TRBD1|TRBV28
CASSSLGQIYEQYF
TGTGCCAGCAGTTCCCTGGGACAGATCTACGAGCAGTACTTC
>NA|TRBJ2-7|TRBD1|TRBV6-1
CASRPGTGVAYEQYF
TGTGCCAGCAGGCCCGGGACAGGGGTGGCCTACGAGCAGTACTTC